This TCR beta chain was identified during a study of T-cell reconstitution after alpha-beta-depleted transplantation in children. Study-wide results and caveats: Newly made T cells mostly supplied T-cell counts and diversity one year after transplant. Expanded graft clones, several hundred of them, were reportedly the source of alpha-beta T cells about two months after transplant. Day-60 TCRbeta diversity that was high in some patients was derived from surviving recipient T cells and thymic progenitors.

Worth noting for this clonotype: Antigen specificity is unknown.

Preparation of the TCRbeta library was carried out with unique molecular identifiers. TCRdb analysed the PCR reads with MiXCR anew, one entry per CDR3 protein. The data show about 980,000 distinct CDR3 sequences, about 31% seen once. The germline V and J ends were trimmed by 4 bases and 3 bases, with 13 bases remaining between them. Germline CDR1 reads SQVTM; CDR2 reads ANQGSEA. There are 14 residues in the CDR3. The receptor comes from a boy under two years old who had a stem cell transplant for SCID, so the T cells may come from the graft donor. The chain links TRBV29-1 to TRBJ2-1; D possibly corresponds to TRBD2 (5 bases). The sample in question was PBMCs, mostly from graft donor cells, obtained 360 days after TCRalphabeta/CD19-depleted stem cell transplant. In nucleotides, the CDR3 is TGCAGCGTTGTATTGGCGAGGGTCTACAATGAGCAGTTCTTC. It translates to CSVVLARVYNEQFF.